This is a list of T cell receptor beta chains from one sample in a study of a mutant IDH1 vaccine in newly diagnosed glioma. Their specific antigens are unknown. Sequenced by immunoSEQ multiplex PCR; TCRdb stores in-frame clones only, minus some. The sample shows approximately 100,000 clones, roughly nine tenths of them seen only once. This material consisted of PBMCs, taken from a glioma patient whose treatment included an IDH1 peptide vaccine. The origin of the receptors is a woman aged 50 to 60 with glioma. Both conserved end residues are part of each CDR3.

J: TRBJ1-2; V: TRBV28; CDR3: CASHLEPAGYTF
J: TRBJ1-4; V: TRBV6-5; CDR3: CASSWDRGNEKLFF
J: TRBJ2-5; V: TRBV19; CDR3: CASSIRGRDGGTQYF
J: TRBJ1-3; V: TRBV21-1; CDR3: CASSKVKVTPLSGNTIYF
J: TRBJ2-1; V: TRBV27; CDR3: CASSPVGGATYNEQFF
J: TRBJ2-1; V: TRBV19; CDR3: CASSLTWSRGRLNNEQFF
J: TRBJ2-3; V: TRBV25-1; CDR3: CASSAPGTSGSGTQYF
J: TRBJ1-2; V: TRBV5-1; CDR3: CASSSGTSGYTF
J: TRBJ1-4; V: TRBV28; CDR3: CASSSTRTVNEKLFF
J: TRBJ2-3; V: TRBV9; CDR3: CASSVVPRGSTDTQYF
J: TRBJ2-3; V: TRBV7-9; CDR3: CASSSGATDTQYF
J: TRBJ1-2; V: TRBV5-6; CDR3: CASSASPTGNYGYTF
J: TRBJ1-4; V: TRBV29-1; CDR3: CSVGDFRDSDEKLFF
J: TRBJ2-1; V: TRBV11-1; CDR3: CASSSGTQGAYYNEQFF
J: TRBJ2-1; V: TRBV7-2; CDR3: CASSLVSGSYNEQFF
J: TRBJ2-7; V: TRBV2; CDR3: CASSGDVIYEQYF
J: TRBJ2-7; V: TRBV28; CDR3: CASSTPSYEQYF
J: TRBJ1-1; V: TRBV28; CDR3: CASILSAPGKTEAFF
J: TRBJ2-7; V: TRBV15; CDR3: CATSRDEGDCPYF
J: TRBJ2-2; V: TRBV19; CDR3: CASSRTGVPGELFF
J: TRBJ2-1; V: TRBV7-9; CDR3: CASSLARFSSTAYNEQFF
J: TRBJ2-7; V: TRBV6-6; CDR3: CASTPGGSKVYEQYF
J: TRBJ2-7; V: TRBV2; CDR3: CATLPGARSYEQYF
J: TRBJ1-1; V: TRBV5-5; CDR3: CASSSTRSRGTEAFF